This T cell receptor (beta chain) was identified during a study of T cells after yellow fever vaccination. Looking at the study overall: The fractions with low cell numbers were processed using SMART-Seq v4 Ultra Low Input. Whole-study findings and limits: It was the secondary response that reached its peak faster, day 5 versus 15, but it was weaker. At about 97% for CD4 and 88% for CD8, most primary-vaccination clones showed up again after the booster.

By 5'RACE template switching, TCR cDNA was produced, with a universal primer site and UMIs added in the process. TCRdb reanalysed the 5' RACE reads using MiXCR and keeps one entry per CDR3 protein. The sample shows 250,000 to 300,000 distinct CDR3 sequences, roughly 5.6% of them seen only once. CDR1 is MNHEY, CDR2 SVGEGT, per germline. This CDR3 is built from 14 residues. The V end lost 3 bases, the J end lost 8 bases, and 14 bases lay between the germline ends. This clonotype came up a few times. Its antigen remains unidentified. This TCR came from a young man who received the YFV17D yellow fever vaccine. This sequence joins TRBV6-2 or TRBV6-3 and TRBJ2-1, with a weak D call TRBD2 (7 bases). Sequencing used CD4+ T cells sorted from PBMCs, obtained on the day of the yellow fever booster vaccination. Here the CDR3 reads CASSYLGGPHEQFF. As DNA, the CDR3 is TGTGCCAGCAGTTATCTCGGGGGGCCCCATGAGCAGTTCTTC.